Detailed here is one T cell receptor beta chain. The sample belongs to a study of blood T cell repertoires in COVID-19. Study as a whole: Acute and convalescent COVID-19 specimens originated in the United States, Italy and Spain. Sources were T cells, B-cell-depleted T cells, or PBMCs; the material itself was cDNA or gDNA.

The length of the CDR3 is 12 residues. Trimming pared 6 bases from V and 0 bases from J, leaving 3 bases between. Germline assignment: CDR1 MGHDK and CDR2 SYGVNS. The authors' processing: The authors estimated nucleated cell counts from reference gene primer amplification. The table came from immunoSEQ multiplex PCR; TCRdb's copy has only in-frame clones and leaves some out. The DNA was the basis for D and trimming; V, J and clone size are from that table. The sample gives 150,000 to 200,000 clones, about 92% of which show up once; around 17% is in the top ten. The sequenced sample was peripheral blood. The clonotype originates from a man in his 60s with active or convalescent COVID-19. This rearrangement joins TRBV25-1 to TRBJ1-3; D ambiguous. In nucleotides, the CDR3 is TGTGCCAGCAGCTTCTCTGGAAACACCATATATTTT. Protein: CASSFSGNTIYF.